This T cell receptor (beta chain) was profiled in a study of CD8+ T cells in alopecia areata. Trimming removed 5 bases at V and 4 bases at J, with 11 bases between. The CDR3 consists of 14 residues. Per germline, CDR1 SGHVS and CDR2 FQNEAQ. It was cDNA, reverse transcribed from extracted RNA, that served as the sequencing template. Profiled with immunoSEQ multiplex PCR; TCRdb holds only in-frame clones, not every one. The sample consists of more than 150,000 clones, more than 45% of them appearing once. The source material was CD8+ T cells sorted from blood, sampled at week 0. The TCR sequence derives from a human donor with alopecia areata. V is TRBV7-8 and J is TRBJ2-2; D remains unclear. The DNA of the CDR3 is TGTGCCAGCAGCCCCCGTATTACCACCGGGGAGCTGTTTTTT. This encodes CASSPRITTGELFF.